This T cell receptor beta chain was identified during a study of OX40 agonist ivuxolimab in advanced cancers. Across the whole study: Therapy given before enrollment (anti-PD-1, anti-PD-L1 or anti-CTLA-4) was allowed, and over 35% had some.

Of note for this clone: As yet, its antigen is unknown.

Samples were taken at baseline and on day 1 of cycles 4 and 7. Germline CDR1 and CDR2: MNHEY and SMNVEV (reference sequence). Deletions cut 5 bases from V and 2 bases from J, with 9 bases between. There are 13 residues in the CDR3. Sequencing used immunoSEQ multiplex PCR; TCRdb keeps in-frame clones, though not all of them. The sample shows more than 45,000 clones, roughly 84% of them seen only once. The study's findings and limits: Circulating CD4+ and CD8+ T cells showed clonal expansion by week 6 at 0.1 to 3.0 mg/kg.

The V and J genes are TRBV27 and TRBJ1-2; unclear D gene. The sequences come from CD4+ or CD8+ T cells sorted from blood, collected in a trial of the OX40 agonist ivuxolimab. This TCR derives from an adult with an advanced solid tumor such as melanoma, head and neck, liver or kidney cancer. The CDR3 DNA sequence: TGTGCCAGCAGTCCTACAGAAAACTATGGCTACACCTTC. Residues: CASSPTENYGYTF.